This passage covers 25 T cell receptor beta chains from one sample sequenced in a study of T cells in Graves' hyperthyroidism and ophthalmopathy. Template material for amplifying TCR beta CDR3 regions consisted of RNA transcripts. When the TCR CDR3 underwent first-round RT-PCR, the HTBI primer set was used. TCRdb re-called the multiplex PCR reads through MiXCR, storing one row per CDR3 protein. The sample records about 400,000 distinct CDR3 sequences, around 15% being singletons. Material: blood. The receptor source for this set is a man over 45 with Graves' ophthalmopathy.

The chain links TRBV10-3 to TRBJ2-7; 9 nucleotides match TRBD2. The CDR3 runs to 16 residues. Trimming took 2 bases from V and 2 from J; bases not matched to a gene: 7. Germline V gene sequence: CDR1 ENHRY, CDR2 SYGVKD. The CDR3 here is CAISEGLAGITYEQYF. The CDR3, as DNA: TGTGCCATCAGTGAGGGGCTAGCGGGAATAACCTACGAGCAGTACTTC.

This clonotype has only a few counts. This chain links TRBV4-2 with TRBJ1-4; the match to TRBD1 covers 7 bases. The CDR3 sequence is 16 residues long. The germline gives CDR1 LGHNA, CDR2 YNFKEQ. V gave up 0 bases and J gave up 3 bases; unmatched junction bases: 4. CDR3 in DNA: TGTGCCAGCAGCCAAGATTGGGGACAGTCTAATGAAAAACTGTTTTTT. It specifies CASSQDWGQSNEKLFF.

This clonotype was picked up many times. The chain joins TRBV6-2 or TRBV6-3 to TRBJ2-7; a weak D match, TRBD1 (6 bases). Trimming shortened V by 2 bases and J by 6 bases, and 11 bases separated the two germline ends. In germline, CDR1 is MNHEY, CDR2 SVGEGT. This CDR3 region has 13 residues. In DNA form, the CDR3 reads TGTGCCAGCAGTTACGGGACAAGGTCCGAGCAGTACTTC. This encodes CASSYGTRSEQYF.

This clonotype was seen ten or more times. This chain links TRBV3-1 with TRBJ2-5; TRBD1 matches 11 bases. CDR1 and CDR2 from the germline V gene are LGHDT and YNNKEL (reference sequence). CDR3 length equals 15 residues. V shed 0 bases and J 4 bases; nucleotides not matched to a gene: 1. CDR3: CASSQDGTGGETQYF. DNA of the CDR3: TGTGCCAGCAGCCAAGATGGGACAGGGGGAGAGACCCAGTACTTC.

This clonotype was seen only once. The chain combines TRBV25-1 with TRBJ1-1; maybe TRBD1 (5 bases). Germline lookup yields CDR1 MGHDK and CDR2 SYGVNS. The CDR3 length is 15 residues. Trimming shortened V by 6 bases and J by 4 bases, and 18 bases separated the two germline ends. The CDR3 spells CASRQAGGSGTEAFF. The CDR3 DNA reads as TGTGCCAGCAGGCAAGCGGGGGGGTCGGGCACTGAAGCTTTCTTT. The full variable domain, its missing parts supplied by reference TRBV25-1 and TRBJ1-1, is EADIYQTPRYLVIGTGKKITLECSQTMGHDKMYWYQQDPGMELHLIHYSYGVNSTEKGDLSSESTVSRIRTEHFPLTLESARPSHTSQYLCASRQAGGSGTEAFFGQGTRLTVV.

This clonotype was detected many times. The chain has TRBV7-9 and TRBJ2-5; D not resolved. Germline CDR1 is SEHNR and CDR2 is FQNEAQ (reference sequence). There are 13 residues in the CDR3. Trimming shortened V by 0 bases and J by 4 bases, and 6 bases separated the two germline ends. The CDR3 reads CASSLAQRETQYF. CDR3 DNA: TGTGCCAGCAGCTTAGCGCAGAGAGAGACCCAGTACTTC.

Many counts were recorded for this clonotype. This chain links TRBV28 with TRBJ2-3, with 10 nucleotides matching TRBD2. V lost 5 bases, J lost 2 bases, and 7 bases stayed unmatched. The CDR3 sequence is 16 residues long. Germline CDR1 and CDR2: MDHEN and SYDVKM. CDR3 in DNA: TGTGCCAGCAGTAACCCGGGACTAGCGTACACAGATACGCAGTATTTT. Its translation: CASSNPGLAYTDTQYF.

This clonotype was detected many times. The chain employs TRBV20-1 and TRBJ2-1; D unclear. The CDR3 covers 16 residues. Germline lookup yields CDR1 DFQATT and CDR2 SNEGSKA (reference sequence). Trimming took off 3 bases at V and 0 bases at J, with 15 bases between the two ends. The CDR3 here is CSASMSLAASYNEQFF. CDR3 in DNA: TGCAGTGCTAGCATGAGTCTGGCGGCCTCCTACAATGAGCAGTTCTTC.

DNA for the CDR3: TGTGCCAGCAGTGACTCGCGGGGGGCGTCCGGGGCCAACGTCCTGACTTTC. Translating gives CASSDSRGASGANVLTF. This chain connects TRBV6-4 to TRBJ2-6, with 8 bases that match TRBD2. The J segment lost 4 bases and the V segment lost 0 bases, leaving 5 bases of the junction unmatched. There are 17 residues in the CDR3. The germline V gene encodes CDR1 MRHNA and CDR2 SNTAGT.

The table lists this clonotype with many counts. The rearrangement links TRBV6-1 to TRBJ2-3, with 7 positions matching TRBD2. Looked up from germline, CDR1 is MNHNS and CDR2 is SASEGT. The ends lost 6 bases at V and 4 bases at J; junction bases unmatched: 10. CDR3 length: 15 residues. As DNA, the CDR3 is TGTGCCAGCAGGGCAAGCCTGGCGGGGGCAGATACGCAGTATTTT. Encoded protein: CASRASLAGADTQYF.

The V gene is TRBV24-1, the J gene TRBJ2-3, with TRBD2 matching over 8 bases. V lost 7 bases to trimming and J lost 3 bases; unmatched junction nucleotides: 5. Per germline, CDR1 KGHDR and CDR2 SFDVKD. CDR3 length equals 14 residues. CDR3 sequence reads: CATRGGRMTDTQYF. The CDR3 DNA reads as TGTGCCACCAGGGGCGGGAGGATGACAGATACGCAGTATTTT.

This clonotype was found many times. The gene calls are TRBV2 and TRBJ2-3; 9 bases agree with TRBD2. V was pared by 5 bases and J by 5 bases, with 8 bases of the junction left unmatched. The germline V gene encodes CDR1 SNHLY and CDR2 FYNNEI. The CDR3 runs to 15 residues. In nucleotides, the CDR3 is TGTGCCAGCAGTAATCTTAGCGGGAGCGTAGATACGCAGTATTTT. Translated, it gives CASSNLSGSVDTQYF.

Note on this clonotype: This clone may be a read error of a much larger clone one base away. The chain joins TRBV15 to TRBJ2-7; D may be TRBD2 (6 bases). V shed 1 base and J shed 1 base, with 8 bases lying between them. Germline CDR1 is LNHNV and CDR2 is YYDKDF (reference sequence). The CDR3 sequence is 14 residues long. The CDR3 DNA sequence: TGTGCCACCAGCAGAGGGGGAGGTTCCTACGAGCAGTACTTC. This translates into CATSRGGGSYEQYF.

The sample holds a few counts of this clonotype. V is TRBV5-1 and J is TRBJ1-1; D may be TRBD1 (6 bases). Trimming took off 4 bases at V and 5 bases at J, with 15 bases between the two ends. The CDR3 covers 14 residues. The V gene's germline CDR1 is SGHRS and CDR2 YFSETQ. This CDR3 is CASSPYREGTEAFF. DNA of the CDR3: TGCGCCAGCAGCCCATACAGGGAAGGGACTGAAGCTTTCTTT.

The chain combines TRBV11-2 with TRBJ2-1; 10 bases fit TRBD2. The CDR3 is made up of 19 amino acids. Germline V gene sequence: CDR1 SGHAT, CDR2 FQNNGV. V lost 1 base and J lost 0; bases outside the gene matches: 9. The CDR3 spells CASSLVGSGRRSSYNEQFF. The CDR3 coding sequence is TGTGCCAGCAGCTTAGTGGGTAGCGGGAGGAGAAGCTCCTACAATGAGCAGTTCTTC.

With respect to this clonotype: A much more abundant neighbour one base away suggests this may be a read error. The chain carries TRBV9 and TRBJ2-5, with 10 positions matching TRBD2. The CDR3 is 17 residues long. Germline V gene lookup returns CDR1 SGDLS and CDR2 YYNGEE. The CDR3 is CASSGGGSGRAGETRYF. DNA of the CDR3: TGTGCCAGCAGCGGGGGAGGAAGCGGGAGGGCCGGAGAGACCCGGTACTTC. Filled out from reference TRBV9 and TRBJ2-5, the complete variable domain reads DSGVTQTPKHLITATGQRVTLRCSPRSGDLSVYWYQQSLDQGLQFLIQYYNGEERAKGNILERFSAQQFPDLHSELNLSSLELGDSALYFCASSGGGSGRAGETRYFGPGTRLLVL.

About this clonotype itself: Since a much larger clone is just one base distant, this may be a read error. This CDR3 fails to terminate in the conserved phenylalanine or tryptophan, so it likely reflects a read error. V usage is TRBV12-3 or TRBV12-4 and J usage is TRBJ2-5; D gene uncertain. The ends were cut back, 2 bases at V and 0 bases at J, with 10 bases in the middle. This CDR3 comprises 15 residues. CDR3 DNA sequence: TGTGCCAGCAGTTTACGTGGCCGTTACCAAGAGACCCAGTACCTC. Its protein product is CASSLRGRYQETQYL.

This CDR3 reads CASSPRAGARTDTQYF. Written as DNA, the CDR3 is TGTGCCAGCAGCCCTCGAGCGGGAGCTAGGACAGATACGCAGTATTTT. The chain links TRBV9 to TRBJ2-3; 8 nucleotides line up with TRBD2. V gave up 4 bases and J gave up 3 bases; unmatched junction bases: 10. The CDR3 covers 16 residues. Germline assignment: CDR1 SGDLS and CDR2 YYNGEE. The full variable domain, rest sourced from reference TRBV9 and TRBJ2-3, is DSGVTQTPKHLITATGQRVTLRCSPRSGDLSVYWYQQSLDQGLQFLIQYYNGEERAKGNILERFSAQQFPDLHSELNLSSLELGDSALYFCASSPRAGARTDTQYFGPGTRLTVL.

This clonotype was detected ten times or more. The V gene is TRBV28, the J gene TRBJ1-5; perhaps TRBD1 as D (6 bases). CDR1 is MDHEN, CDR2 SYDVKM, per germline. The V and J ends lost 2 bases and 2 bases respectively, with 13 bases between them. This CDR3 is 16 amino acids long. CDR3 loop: CASSLLPGAGNQPQHF. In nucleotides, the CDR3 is TGTGCCAGCAGTTTACTTCCGGGGGCGGGCAATCAGCCCCAGCATTTT.

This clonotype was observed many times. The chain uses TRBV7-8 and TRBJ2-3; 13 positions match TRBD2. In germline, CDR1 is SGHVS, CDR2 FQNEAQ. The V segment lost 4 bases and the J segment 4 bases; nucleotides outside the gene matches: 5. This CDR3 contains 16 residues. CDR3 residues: CASSSPTSGGPDTQYF. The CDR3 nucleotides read TGTGCCAGCAGCTCCCCGACTAGCGGGGGGCCAGATACGCAGTATTTT.

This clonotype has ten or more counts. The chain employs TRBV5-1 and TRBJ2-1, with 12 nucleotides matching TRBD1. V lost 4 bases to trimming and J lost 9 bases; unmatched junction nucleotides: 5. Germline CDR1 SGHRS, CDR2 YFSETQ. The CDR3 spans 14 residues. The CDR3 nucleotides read TGCGCCAGCAGCGACGGGACAGGGGGCTTTGAGCAGTTCTTC. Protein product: CASSDGTGGFEQFF. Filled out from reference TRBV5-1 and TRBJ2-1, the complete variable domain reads KAGVTQTPRYLIKTRGQQVTLSCSPISGHRSVSWYQQTPGQGLQFLFEYFSETQRNKGNFPGRFSGRQFSNSRSEMNVSTLELGDSALYLCASSDGTGGFEQFFGPGTRLTVL.

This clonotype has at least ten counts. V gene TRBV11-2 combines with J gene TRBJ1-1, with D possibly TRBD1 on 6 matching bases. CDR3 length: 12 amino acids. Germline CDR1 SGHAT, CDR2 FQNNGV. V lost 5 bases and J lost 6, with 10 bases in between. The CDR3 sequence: CASSHRVSEAFF. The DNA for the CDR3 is TGTGCCAGCAGCCACAGGGTTTCTGAAGCTTTCTTT.

In DNA, the CDR3 is TGTGCCAGCAGCTGGGAAACCTGGGGACAGGACTATGGCTACACCTTC. This translates into CASSWETWGQDYGYTF. The gene calls are TRBV7-9 and TRBJ1-2; 8 bases map to TRBD1. This CDR3 region has 16 residues. The trim removed 4 bases at V and 3 bases at J, leaving 10 bases unmatched. Germline values: CDR1 SEHNR, CDR2 FQNEAQ (reference sequence). Full variable domain (missing parts from reference TRBV7-9 and TRBJ1-2): DTGVSQNPRHKITKRGQNVTFRCDPISEHNRLYWYRQTLGQGPEFLTYFQNEAQLEKSRLLSDRFSAERPKGSFSTLEIQRTEQGDSAMYLCASSWETWGQDYGYTFGSGTRLTVV.

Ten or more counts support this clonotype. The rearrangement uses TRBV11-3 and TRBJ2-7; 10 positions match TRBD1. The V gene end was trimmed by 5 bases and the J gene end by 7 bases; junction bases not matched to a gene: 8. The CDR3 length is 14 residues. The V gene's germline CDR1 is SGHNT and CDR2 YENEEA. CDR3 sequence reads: CASSTGTGAGEQYF. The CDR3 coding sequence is TGTGCCAGCAGCACCGGGACAGGGGCCGGAGAGCAGTACTTC.

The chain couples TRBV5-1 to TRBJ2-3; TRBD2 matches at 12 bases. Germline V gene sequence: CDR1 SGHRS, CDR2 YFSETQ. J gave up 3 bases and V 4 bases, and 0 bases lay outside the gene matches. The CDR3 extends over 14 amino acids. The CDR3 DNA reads TGCGCCAGCAGCGGGACTAGCGGGACAGATACGCAGTATTTT. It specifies CASSGTSGTDTQYF.